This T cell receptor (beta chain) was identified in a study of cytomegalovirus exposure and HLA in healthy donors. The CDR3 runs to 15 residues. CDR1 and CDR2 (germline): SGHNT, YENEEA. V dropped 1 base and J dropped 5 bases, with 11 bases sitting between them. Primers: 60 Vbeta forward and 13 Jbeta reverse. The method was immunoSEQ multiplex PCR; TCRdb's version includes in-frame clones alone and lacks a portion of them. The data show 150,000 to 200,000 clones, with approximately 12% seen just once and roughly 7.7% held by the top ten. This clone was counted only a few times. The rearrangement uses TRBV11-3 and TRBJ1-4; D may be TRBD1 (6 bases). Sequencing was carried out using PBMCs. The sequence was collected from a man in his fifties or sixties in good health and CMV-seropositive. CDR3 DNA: TGTGCCAGCAGCTTAGGAACAGGGCTAAATGAAAAACTGTTTTTT. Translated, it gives CASSLGTGLNEKLFF.